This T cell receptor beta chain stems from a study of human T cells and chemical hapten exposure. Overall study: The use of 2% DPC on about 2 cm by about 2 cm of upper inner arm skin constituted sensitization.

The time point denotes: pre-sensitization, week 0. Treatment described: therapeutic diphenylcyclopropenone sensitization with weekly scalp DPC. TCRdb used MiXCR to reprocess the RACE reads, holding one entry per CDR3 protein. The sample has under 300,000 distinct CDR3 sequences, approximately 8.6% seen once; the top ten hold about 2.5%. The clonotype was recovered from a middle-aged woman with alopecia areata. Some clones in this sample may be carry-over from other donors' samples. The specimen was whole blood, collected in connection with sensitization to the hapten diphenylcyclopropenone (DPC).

CDR3 protein: CASSQETAGLSTDTQYF. The CDR3 DNA is TGTGCCAGCAGCCAAGAAACAGCGGGGCTTAGCACAGATACGCAGTATTTT. This chain connects TRBV4-2 to TRBJ2-3, with 7 bases fitting TRBD2. The V and J ends lost 0 bases and 0 bases, in that order; junction bases with no gene match: 6. There are 17 residues in the CDR3. Germline CDR1 LGHNA, CDR2 YNFKEQ.